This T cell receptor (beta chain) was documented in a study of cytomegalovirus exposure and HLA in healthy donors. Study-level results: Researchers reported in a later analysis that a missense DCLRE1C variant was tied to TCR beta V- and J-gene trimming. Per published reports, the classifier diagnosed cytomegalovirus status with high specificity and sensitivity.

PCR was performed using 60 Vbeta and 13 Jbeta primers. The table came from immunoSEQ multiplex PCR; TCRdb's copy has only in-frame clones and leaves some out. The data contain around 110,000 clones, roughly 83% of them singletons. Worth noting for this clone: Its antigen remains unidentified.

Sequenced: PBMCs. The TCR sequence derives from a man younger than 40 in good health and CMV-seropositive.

The CDR3 DNA is TGCAGCGTTGATCACGCCCTAGCGGGGCACACAGATACGCAGTATTTT. As protein: CSVDHALAGHTDTQYF. The chain recombines TRBV29-1 with TRBJ2-3; 9 nucleotides align to TRBD2. This CDR3 contains 16 residues. Germline trimming cut 3 bases from V and 2 bases from J; bases unmatched to any gene: 9. Per germline, CDR1 SQVTM and CDR2 ANQGSEA.